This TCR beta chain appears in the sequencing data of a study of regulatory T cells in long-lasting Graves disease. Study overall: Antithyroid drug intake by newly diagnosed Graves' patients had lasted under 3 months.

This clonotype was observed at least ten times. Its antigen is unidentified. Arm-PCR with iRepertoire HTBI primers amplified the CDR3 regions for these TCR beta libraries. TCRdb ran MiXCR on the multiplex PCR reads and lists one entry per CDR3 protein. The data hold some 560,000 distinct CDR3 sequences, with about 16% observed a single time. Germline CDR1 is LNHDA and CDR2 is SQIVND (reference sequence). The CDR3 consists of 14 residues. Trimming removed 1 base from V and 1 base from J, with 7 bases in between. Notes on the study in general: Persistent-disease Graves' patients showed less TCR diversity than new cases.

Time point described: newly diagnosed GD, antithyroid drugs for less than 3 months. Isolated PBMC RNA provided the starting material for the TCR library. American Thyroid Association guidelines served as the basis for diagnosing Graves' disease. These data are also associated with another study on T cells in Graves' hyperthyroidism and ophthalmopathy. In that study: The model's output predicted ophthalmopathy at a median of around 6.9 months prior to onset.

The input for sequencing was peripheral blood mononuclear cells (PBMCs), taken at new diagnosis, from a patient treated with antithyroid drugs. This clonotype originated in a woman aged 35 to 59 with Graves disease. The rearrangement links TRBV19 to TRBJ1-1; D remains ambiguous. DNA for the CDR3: TGTGCCAGTAGTATAGTAGGCAGGAACACTGAAGCTTTCTTT. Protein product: CASSIVGRNTEAFF.